This T cell receptor (beta chain) was retrieved from a study of CD8+CD57+ T cells in acquired aplastic anemia. Study at large: Sorted CD4+ and CD8+ cells yielded DNA averaging around 3.2 ug. Average CD4+ read depth in healthy donors was around 11 million reads.

CDR1 is SGHTA, CDR2 FQGNSA, per germline. V shed 4 bases, J shed 4 bases, and the junction held 12 bases outside the gene matches. The CDR3 length is 17 residues. Study-wide findings and caveats: Patients and controls had in common 25 to 35 CD8+ CDR3 sequences. Patient and control CD8+ Simpson's diversity was not significantly different.

In the case of this clonotype: Its target is unknown.

CDR3 and TCR beta VDJ profiling relied on a genomic DNA template. TCRdb reprocessed the reads via MiXCR and lists one record per CDR3 protein. The sample shows approximately 200,000 distinct CDR3 sequences, around 60% of them seen only once. The TCR sequence derives from a human donor in good health. The V and J genes are TRBV7-2 and TRBJ2-5, with TRBD2 matching 10 bases. The sample taken for sequencing was sorted CD4+, CD8+, or CD8+CD57+ T cells (not recorded which) from PBMCs. The CDR3 loop reads CASSSLAGGREGETQYF. DNA of the CDR3: TGTGCCAGCAGCTCATTAGCGGGAGGTAGGGAGGGAGAGACCCAGTACTTC. Looking up the rest from reference TRBV7-2 and TRBJ2-5 gives the full variable domain: GAGVSQSPSNKVTEKGKDVELRCDPISGHTALYWYRQSLGQGLEFLIYFQGNSAPDKSGLPSDRFSAERTGGSVSTLTIQRTQQEDSAVYLCASSSLAGGREGETQYFGPGTRLLVL.